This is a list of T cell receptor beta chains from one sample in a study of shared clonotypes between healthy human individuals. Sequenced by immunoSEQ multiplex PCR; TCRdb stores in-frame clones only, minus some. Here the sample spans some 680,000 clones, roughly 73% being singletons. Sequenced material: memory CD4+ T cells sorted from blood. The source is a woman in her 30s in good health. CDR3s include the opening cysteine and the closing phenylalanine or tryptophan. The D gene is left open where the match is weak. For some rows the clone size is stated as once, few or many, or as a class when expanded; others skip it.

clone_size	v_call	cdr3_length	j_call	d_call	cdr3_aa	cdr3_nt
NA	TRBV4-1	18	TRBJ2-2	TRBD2	CASSQTRPSGEYGGELFF	TGCGCCAGCAGCCAAACTAGGCCTAGCGGGGAGTACGGCGGGGAGCTGTTTTTT
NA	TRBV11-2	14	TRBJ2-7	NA	CASSRGPLNYEQYF	TGTGCCAGCAGCAGGGGACCTCTGAACTACGAGCAGTACTTC
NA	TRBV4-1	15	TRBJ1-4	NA	CASSQVTGGYEKLFF	TGCGCCAGCAGCCAAGTGACGGGGGGTTACGAAAAACTGTTTTTT
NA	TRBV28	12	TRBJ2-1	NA	CASSNPTNEQFF	TGTGCCAGCAGTAATCCTACAAATGAGCAGTTCTTC
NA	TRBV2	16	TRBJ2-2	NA	CASSRTFSRDGGELFF	TGTGCCAGCAGTAGGACGTTCTCACGGGATGGCGGGGAGCTGTTTTTT
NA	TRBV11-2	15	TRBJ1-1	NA	CASSLDPWGATEAFF	TGTGCCAGCAGCTTAGATCCCTGGGGGGCCACTGAAGCTTTCTTT
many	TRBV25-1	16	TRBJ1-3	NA	CASSGAPPGKGNTIYF	TGTGCCAGCAGTGGGGCACCTCCAGGGAAAGGAAACACCATATATTTT
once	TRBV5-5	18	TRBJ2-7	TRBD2	CASSLTGTSGTPSYEQYF	TGTGCCAGCAGCCTTACCGGGACTAGCGGGACGCCTTCCTACGAGCAGTACTTC
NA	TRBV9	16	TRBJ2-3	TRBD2	CASSAGTSGSTDTQYF	TGTGCCAGCAGCGCCGGGACTAGCGGGAGCACAGATACGCAGTATTTT
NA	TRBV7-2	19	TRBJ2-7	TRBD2	CASSLVERDFIRNSYEQYF	TGTGCCAGCAGCTTAGTCGAGCGGGACTTCATACGAAACTCCTACGAGCAGTACTTC
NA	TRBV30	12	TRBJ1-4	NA	CAWTLSGEKLFF	TGTGCCTGGACCCTCTCGGGGGAAAAACTGTTTTTT
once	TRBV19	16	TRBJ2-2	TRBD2	CASSIGGTSGTGELFF	TGTGCCAGTAGTATAGGGGGGACTAGCGGGACCGGGGAGCTGTTTTTT
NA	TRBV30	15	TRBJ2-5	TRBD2	CAWRGGTSGQETQYF	TGTGCCTGGAGAGGAGGGACTAGCGGCCAAGAGACCCAGTACTTC
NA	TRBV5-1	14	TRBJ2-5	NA	CASRPSDNQETQYF	TGCGCCAGCAGACCGTCAGACAACCAAGAGACCCAGTACTTC
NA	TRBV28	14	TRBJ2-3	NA	CASSLRDPRDTQYF	TGTGCCAGCAGCCTGAGGGACCCGAGGGATACGCAGTATTTT
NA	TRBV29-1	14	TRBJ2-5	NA	CSVEDVPGVETQYF	TGCAGCGTTGAAGATGTCCCGGGGGTAGAGACCCAGTACTTC
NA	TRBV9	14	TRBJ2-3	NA	CASSVGGYVDTQYF	TGTGCCAGCAGCGTAGGAGGTTACGTTGATACGCAGTATTTT
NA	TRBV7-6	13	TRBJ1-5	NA	CASSFQHNQPQHF	TGTGCCAGCAGCTTCCAGCACAATCAGCCCCAGCATTTT
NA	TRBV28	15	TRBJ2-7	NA	CASTWGRRGQAEQYF	TGTGCCAGCACCTGGGGTCGCCGGGGACAAGCGGAGCAGTACTTC
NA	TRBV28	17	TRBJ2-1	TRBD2	CASSSHRLAGGVDEQFF	TGTGCCAGCAGTTCCCATAGACTAGCGGGAGGGGTGGATGAGCAGTTCTTC
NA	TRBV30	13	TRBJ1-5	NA	CAWSQGSNQPQHF	TGTGCCTGGAGCCAGGGGAGCAATCAGCCCCAGCATTTT
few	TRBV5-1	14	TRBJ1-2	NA	CASSLQVDNYGYTF	TGCGCCAGCAGCCTCCAGGTAGATAACTATGGCTACACCTTC
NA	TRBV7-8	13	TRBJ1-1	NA	CASSLAQHTEAFF	TGTGCCAGCAGCTTGGCACAGCACACTGAAGCTTTCTTT
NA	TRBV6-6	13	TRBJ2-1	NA	CASSYIGVNEQFF	TGTGCCAGCAGTTACATAGGGGTCAATGAGCAGTTCTTC
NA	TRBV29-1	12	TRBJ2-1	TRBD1	CSAAGGYNEQFF	TGCAGCGCCGCAGGGGGCTACAATGAGCAGTTCTTC
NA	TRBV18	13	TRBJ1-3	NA	CASTEGSGNTIYF	TGTGCCAGCACCGAGGGCTCGGGAAACACCATATATTTT
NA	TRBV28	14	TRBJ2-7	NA	CASRGGWRVYEQYF	TGTGCCAGCAGGGGTGGGTGGAGGGTATACGAGCAGTACTTC
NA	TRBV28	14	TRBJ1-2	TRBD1	CASRTPTGPYGYTF	TGTGCCAGCAGAACCCCGACAGGGCCCTATGGCTACACCTTC
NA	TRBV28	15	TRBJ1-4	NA	CASSSSAGKREKLFF	TGTGCCAGCAGTTCCTCCGCGGGAAAGAGAGAGAAACTGTTTTTT
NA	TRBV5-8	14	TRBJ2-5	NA	CASSSPVWEETQYF	TGTGCCAGCAGCTCCCCCGTCTGGGAAGAGACCCAGTACTTC
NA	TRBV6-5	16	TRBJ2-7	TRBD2	CASSYSGREASYEQYF	TGTGCCAGCAGTTACTCGGGGCGGGAGGCCTCCTACGAGCAGTACTTC
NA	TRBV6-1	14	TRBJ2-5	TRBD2	CASSEPGGSETQYF	TGTGCCAGCAGTGAACCCGGGGGGTCAGAGACCCAGTACTTC
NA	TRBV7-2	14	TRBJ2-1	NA	CASSFGASLNEQFF	TGTGCCAGCAGCTTTGGCGCCTCTTTGAATGAGCAGTTCTTC
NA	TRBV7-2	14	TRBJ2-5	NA	CASSLVPSDETQYF	TGTGCCAGCAGCTTAGTCCCTAGCGACGAGACCCAGTACTTC
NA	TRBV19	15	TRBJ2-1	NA	CASTRRGGSENEQFF	TGTGCCAGTACCAGAAGAGGGGGGAGTGAGAATGAGCAGTTCTTC
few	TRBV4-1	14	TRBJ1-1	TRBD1	CASSRTGMNTEAFF	TGCGCCAGCAGCCGGACAGGGATGAACACTGAAGCTTTCTTT
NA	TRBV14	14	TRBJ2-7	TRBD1	CASRAGQGRYEQYF	TGTGCCAGCAGGGCGGGACAGGGGCGCTACGAGCAGTACTTC
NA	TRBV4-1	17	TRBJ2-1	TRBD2	CASSQPLRRGTYNEQFF	TGCGCCAGCAGCCAACCATTACGGCGGGGGACCTACAATGAGCAGTTCTTC
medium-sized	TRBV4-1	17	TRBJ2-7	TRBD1	CASSPSSARQGRGEQYF	TGCGCCAGCAGCCCTAGTTCGGCCCGACAGGGAAGGGGCGAGCAGTACTTC
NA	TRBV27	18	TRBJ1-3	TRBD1	CASSCGQVRSSSGNTIYF	TGTGCCAGCAGTTGCGGACAGGTTCGCTCAAGCTCTGGAAACACCATATATTTT
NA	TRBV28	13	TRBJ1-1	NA	CASSPRLDTEAFF	TGTGCCAGCAGCCCCAGGTTGGACACTGAAGCTTTCTTT
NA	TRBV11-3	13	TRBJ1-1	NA	CASSPYRGGEAFF	TGTGCCAGCAGCCCATACAGAGGAGGTGAAGCTTTCTTT
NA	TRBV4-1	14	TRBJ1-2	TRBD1	CASSQPTGNYGYTF	TGCGCCAGCAGCCAACCGACAGGGAACTATGGCTACACCTTC
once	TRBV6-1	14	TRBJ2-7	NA	CASRQRASSYEQYF	TGTGCCAGCCGTCAGCGGGCCTCCTCCTACGAGCAGTACTTC
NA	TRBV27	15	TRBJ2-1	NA	CASSLVPQRTSEQFF	TGTGCCAGCAGTTTGGTACCCCAACGCACCAGTGAGCAGTTCTTC
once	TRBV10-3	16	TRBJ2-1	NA	CAISDSTGRRYNEQFF	TGTGCCATCAGTGATAGTACGGGACGACGCTACAATGAGCAGTTCTTC
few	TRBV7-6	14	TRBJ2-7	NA	CASSFQRDSYEQYF	TGTGCCAGCAGCTTTCAAAGGGACTCCTACGAGCAGTACTTC
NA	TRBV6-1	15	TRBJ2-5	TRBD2	CASAARLAGMETQYF	TGTGCCAGCGCGGCTCGTTTAGCGGGAATGGAGACCCAGTACTTC